This T cell receptor (beta chain) was identified in a study of T cells in Graves' hyperthyroidism and ophthalmopathy (dated by TCRdb to between 2017 and 2020). As for the study more broadly: Peripheral blood was sampled at the time of initial diagnosis, prior to any treatment. The 85 to 100 discovery patients were randomly split 7:3 into training and test sets. To identify distinguishing TCR V-J signatures, a discovery cohort of 95 to 100 patients was used, comprising 43 with Graves' ophthalmopathy and approximately 57 with stable Graves' hyperthyroidism. The paper reports TCR Vbeta CDR3 sequencing of 130 to 150 peripheral blood samples: some 41 ophthalmopathy, 75 to 80 hyperthyroidism and around 17 progressor patients. After blood sampling, hyperthyroidism patients were treated with methimazole at a starting dose of 30 mg daily, and ophthalmopathy patients were treated with high-dose intravenous methylprednisolone. Whether ophthalmopathy could be predicted prospectively was tested in an independent validation cohort made up of approximately 19 hyperthyroidism patients plus 17 patients who later progressed to ophthalmopathy. In addition, the study compared T-cell repertoires in thyroid tissue and in blood from roughly six Graves' hyperthyroidism patients.

Broad study findings and their caveats: In validation, the model predicted progression to ophthalmopathy a median of approximately 6.3 months before onset, with approximately 70% sensitivity and roughly 77% specificity. Blood samples also contained most of the expanded thyroid clonotypes (frequency above 0.001), which suggests that blood repertoires may reflect thyroid immune responses. No statistical method was used to fix the sample size in advance, and group allocation was not hidden from the investigators. A 13 V-J signature model separated ophthalmopathy from stable hyperthyroidism, with roughly 88% sensitivity and approximately 81% specificity in cross-validation and 80%/75% in testing.

Including cysteine and phenylalanine, the CDR3 has 14 amino acids. CDR3 DNA only is kept here, 42 bases in frame from base 1. Trimming accounts for 6 bases at V and 6 bases at J, while the number of junction bases matched to no gene is 6. CDR1 is given as ENHRY and CDR2 as SYGVKD, both from the germline V gene. Stable Graves' hyperthyroidism was defined as the absence of progression to ophthalmopathy over 18 months of follow-up. The hyperthyroidism patients were between 18 and 65 years old and newly diagnosed, with a disease duration of less than 2 months. The study excluded patients with uncontrolled infections, other autoimmune diseases, pregnancy or lactation. Clinical symptoms, serum thyroxine and TRAb, thyroid ultrasound, and orbital computed tomography formed the basis for the diagnoses. PBMCs were isolated from 10 ml of fresh peripheral blood by Ficoll-Paque density gradient centrifugation. Total RNA was extracted using Trizol reagent, and RNA quality was assessed on an Agilent 2100 Bioanalyzer.

TCR beta CDR3 regions were amplified from RNA transcripts. The TCR CDR3 was subjected to a first round of RT-PCR using the HTBI primer set and the Qiagen OneStep RT-PCR kit. Libraries were constructed in a second round of multiplex PCR, after which size selection and purification were carried out. Libraries were sequenced paired-end with 100 bp reads on an Illumina HiSeq2000. The study's own analysis went as follows. SOAPnuke was used to process the raw data, removing reads that contained adapters or uncalled bases, had a mean Phred below 15, or lacked an exact match to the constant primer or identifier. COPE v1.2.5 was used to merge the high-quality paired reads, and each unique nucleotide sequence was defined as a clonotype. Clonotypes were aligned to IMGT TRBV, TRBD and TRBJ reference segments using MiTCR v1.1. Only V-J combinations with frequency above 0.0001, covering roughly 99% of repertoires, were analysed. The TCS score was defined as F50 (clonal expansion) divided by E x V (chaos), with BLOSUM62-based TCRdist calculated between CDR3 peptides within each V-J. Welch's t-statistics and random forest reduced 450 to 600 V-J features to 10 to 15, which were used in a naive Bayes classifier (R e1071). The public reads were quality trimmed at Q25 with fastp and then assembled into clones with MiXCR by TCRdb, keeping productive beta chains. Records with the same CDR3 protein are collapsed into one entry carrying the most frequent genes and DNA. The V and J calls and clone size are TCRdb's, not the authors'. In all, the sample holds more than 450,000 distinct CDR3 sequences, and about 14% of those were seen once. The ten most abundant clones make up 14% of the sample.

Comment on this clonotype: What this receptor recognizes is not known. No quality values exist for individual bases; no much larger clone is one base distant.

Sequencing input: blood. This receptor was identified in a woman in her thirties or forties with Graves' hyperthyroidism. The rearranged segments are TRBV10-3 and TRBJ2-1, with 9 bases matching TRBD1. The CDR3 region reads CAIRIGQGPNEQFF. The DNA sequence follows: TGTGCCATCAGAATCGGACAGGGGCCCAATGAGCAGTTCTTC.